Below, 26 T cell receptor beta chains from the same sample are listed, as sequenced in a study of cytomegalovirus exposure and HLA in healthy donors. Primers included in the PCR were 60 Vbeta and 13 Jbeta primers. Method: immunoSEQ multiplex PCR; TCRdb's copy keeps in-frame clones and lacks some. The data contain fewer than 200,000 clones, 82% of them seen just once; the ten biggest clones take up less than 1%. Sequencing was carried out using PBMCs. The source of these receptors is a girl aged 2 to 9 in good health and CMV-seropositive.

The genes are TRBV7-2 and TRBJ2-5; TRBD1 matches 9 bases. The V gene's germline CDR1 is SGHTA and CDR2 FQGNSA. J was trimmed by 7 bases and V by 8 bases; bases with no gene match: 5. This CDR3 region has 12 residues. The CDR3 region is CASEGTGRTQYF. In DNA, the CDR3 is TGTGCCAGCGAAGGGACAGGGAGGACCCAGTACTTC. Using reference TRBV7-2 and TRBJ2-5 for the parts outside the CDR3, the full variable domain is GAGVSQSPSNKVTEKGKDVELRCDPISGHTALYWYRQSLGQGLEFLIYFQGNSAPDKSGLPSDRFSAERTGGSVSTLTIQRTQQEDSAVYLCASEGTGRTQYFGPGTRLLVL.

This chain links TRBV30 with TRBJ1-4; 9 bases line up with TRBD1. The CDR3 runs 14 residues. The germline V gene has CDR1 GTSNPN and CDR2 SVGIG (reference sequence). Trimming removed 3 bases from V and 7 bases from J; junction bases left unmatched: 6. CDR3 bases: TGTGCCTGGAGCCCGGGACAGGGAGCTGAAAAACTGTTTTTT. Amino acid sequence: CAWSPGQGAEKLFF. Together with reference TRBV30 and TRBJ1-4, the CDR3 gives the full variable domain: SQTIHQWPATLVQPVGSPLSLECTVEGTSNPNLYWYRQAAGRGLQLLFYSVGIGQISSEVPQNLSASRPQDRQFILSSKKLLLSDSGFYLCAWSPGQGAEKLFFGSGTQLSVL.

The chain employs TRBV7-8 and TRBJ2-5; 8 bases line up with TRBD2. Germline V gene sequence: CDR1 SGHVS, CDR2 FQNEAQ. V shed 4 bases and J 6 bases; nucleotides not matched to a gene: 13. CDR3 length equals 16 residues. CDR3 sequence reads: CASSYPSGPGGKTQYF. The CDR3, as DNA: TGTGCCAGCAGCTACCCTTCTGGCCCGGGGGGGAAGACCCAGTACTTC. The full variable domain, completed using reference TRBV7-8 and TRBJ2-5, is GAGVSQSPRYKVAKRGQDVALRCDPISGHVSLFWYQQALGQGPEFLTYFQNEAQLDKSGLPSDRFFAERPEGSVSTLKIQRTQQEDSAVYLCASSYPSGPGGKTQYFGPGTRLLVL.

This rearrangement joins TRBV19 to TRBJ2-7, with D possibly TRBD1 on 6 matching bases. Germline CDR1 and CDR2: LNHDA and SQIVND (reference sequence). The CDR3 loop spans 11 amino acids. V was clipped by 4 bases and J by 6 bases, with 7 bases between them. The CDR3 coding sequence is TGTGCCAGTAGTAGCAGGGGCGAGCAGTACTTC. This translates into CASSSRGEQYF.

This clone has only a few counts. The V call is TRBV28, the J call TRBJ2-7, with 7 bases lining up with TRBD2. This CDR3 is 16 amino acids long. The V and J ends lost 0 bases and 4 bases, in that order; junction bases with no gene match: 9. CDR1 and CDR2 from the germline V gene are MDHEN and SYDVKM. The CDR3 reads CASSLWGGKASYEQYF. The CDR3 bases are TGTGCCAGCAGTTTATGGGGAGGGAAGGCTAGTTACGAGCAGTACTTC.

V usage is TRBV4-1 and J usage is TRBJ2-1, with 11 bases matching TRBD2. The V gene's germline CDR1 is MGHRA and CDR2 YSYEKL. Germline trimming cut 1 base from V and 4 bases from J; bases unmatched to any gene: 6. The CDR3 extends over 17 amino acids. CDR3 nucleotide sequence: TGCGCCAGCAGCCAAGCTCCGGGACTAGCGGATTACAATGAGCAGTTCTTC. This translates into CASSQAPGLADYNEQFF.

This chain links TRBV7-9 with TRBJ2-5; 11 nucleotides agree with TRBD1. The ends lost 5 bases at V and 2 bases at J; junction bases unmatched: 10. Germline lookup yields CDR1 SEHNR and CDR2 FQNEAQ (reference sequence). The CDR3 has 17 residues. CDR3 loop: CASSGMDRGLYQETQYF. CDR3 sequence (DNA): TGTGCCAGCAGCGGCATGGACAGGGGGCTGTATCAAGAGACCCAGTACTTC. The full variable domain, its missing parts supplied by reference TRBV7-9 and TRBJ2-5, is DTGVSQNPRHKITKRGQNVTFRCDPISEHNRLYWYRQTLGQGPEFLTYFQNEAQLEKSRLLSDRFSAERPKGSFSTLEIQRTEQGDSAMYLCASSGMDRGLYQETQYFGPGTRLLVL.

The gene calls are TRBV19 and TRBJ1-5, with a possible D match to TRBD1 (6 bases). The V end was cut by 3 bases, the J end by 6 bases, with 21 bases between. The CDR3 length is 17 residues. Germline lookup yields CDR1 LNHDA and CDR2 SQIVND (reference sequence). CDR3 residues: CASSMGTLTGKGQPQHF. CDR3 DNA sequence: TGTGCCAGTAGTATGGGAACTCTAACAGGGAAAGGTCAGCCCCAGCATTTT.

The chain is built from TRBV27 and TRBJ1-1; the match to TRBD1 covers 7 bases. Germline loops: CDR1 MNHEY, CDR2 SMNVEV (reference sequence). J gave up 1 base and V 5 bases, and 10 bases lay outside the gene matches. This CDR3 has 16 amino acids. DNA of the CDR3: TGTGCCAGCAGTCTCCTCATCGGGACAGCGAACACTGAAGCTTTCTTT. Residues: CASSLLIGTANTEAFF.

This clone was seen only a few times. The rearrangement joins TRBV28 to TRBJ1-2; D unclear. Trimming left V 5 bases short and J 0 bases short, with 4 bases between. Per the germline V gene, CDR1 is MDHEN and CDR2 is SYDVKM. This CDR3 is built from 12 residues. CDR3 sequence reads: CASSPANYGYTF. The CDR3 nucleotides read TGTGCCAGCAGTCCGGCTAACTATGGCTACACCTTC.

J is TRBJ2-6 and V is TRBV4-2, with D tentatively TRBD2 (5 bases). The V and J ends lost 0 bases and 4 bases respectively, with 10 bases between them. This CDR3 contains 16 residues. CDR1 and CDR2 (germline): LGHNA, YNFKEQ. The CDR3 sequence: CASSQEVGSGANVLTF. The CDR3 DNA reads TGTGCCAGCAGCCAAGAAGTGGGGAGCGGGGCCAACGTCCTGACTTTC.

J is TRBJ1-2 and V is TRBV30; tentative D call: TRBD1 (6 bases). The CDR3 has 16 residues. V gave up 4 bases and J gave up 1 base, with 19 bases separating them. CDR1 GTSNPN and CDR2 SVGIG come from the germline V gene (reference sequence). CDR3 loop: CAWNAGGGLVNYGYTF. For the CDR3, the DNA is TGTGCCTGGAACGCCGGGGGGGGGCTCGTTAACTATGGCTACACCTTC.

Turning to this clone: Other DNA sequences within the sample encode an identical CDR3. V is TRBV27 and J is TRBJ2-5, with D perhaps matching TRBD1 (5 bases). The germline V gene has CDR1 MNHEY and CDR2 SMNVEV (reference sequence). The CDR3 has 13 amino acids. Deletions cut 2 bases from V and 5 bases from J, with 9 bases between. The CDR3 DNA sequence: TGTGCCAGCAGTTTAGGGGCCGTTGAGACCCAGTACTTC. Protein sequence: CASSLGAVETQYF.

This clone was picked up one time. V gene TRBV30 combines with J gene TRBJ2-1; D might be TRBD2 (6 bases). The CDR3 length is 14 residues. CDR1 and CDR2 from the germline V gene are GTSNPN and SVGIG (reference sequence). Deletions cut 0 bases from V and 9 bases from J, with 15 bases between. This CDR3 reads CAWSVLHVRGEQFF. CDR3 DNA: TGTGCCTGGAGTGTTCTACATGTGCGGGGTGAGCAGTTCTTC.

This chain joins TRBV5-6 and TRBJ2-6; D unresolved. V lost 2 bases and J 0 bases, leaving 3 bases between the germline ends. There are 14 residues in the CDR3. CDR1 is SGHDT, CDR2 YYEEEE, per germline. CDR3 residues: CASSFLSGANVLTF. The DNA for the CDR3 is TGTGCCAGCAGCTTTCTCTCTGGGGCCAACGTCCTGACTTTC.

The CDR3 DNA follows: TGCAGCGTTGGGGCTAGCGGGAGCTACGAGCAGTACTTC. The encoded protein is CSVGASGSYEQYF. The chain employs TRBV29-1 and TRBJ2-7, with 10 bases that match TRBD2. Trimming took 4 bases from V and 3 from J; bases not matched to a gene: 3. The CDR3 is made up of 13 amino acids. The germline V gene encodes CDR1 SQVTM and CDR2 ANQGSEA.

The CDR3 DNA follows: TGTGCCAGTGGTTCAGGCCCGCTCACCCAGTACTTC. Translation: CASGSGPLTQYF. This chain joins TRBV18 and TRBJ2-5; D not certain. Trimming cost V 9 bases and J 8 bases, with 16 bases left between them. Germline V CDR1 and CDR2: KGHSH, LQKENI. CDR3 length equals 12 residues.

The J gene is TRBJ2-1, the V gene TRBV14; 8 bases match TRBD2. With 2 bases clipped from V and 8 bases from J, the junction kept 2 bases outside the gene matches. The germline CDR1 and CDR2 sequences are SGHDN and FVKESK. The CDR3 loop spans 13 amino acids. CDR3 in amino acids: CASSQLSGDEQFF. The CDR3 bases are TGTGCCAGCAGCCAACTTAGCGGGGATGAGCAGTTCTTC.

This clone was seen a single time. The J gene is TRBJ2-1, the V gene TRBV27; 7 nucleotides match TRBD1. The V gene's germline CDR1 is MNHEY and CDR2 SMNVEV (reference sequence). V shed 3 bases, J shed 9 bases, and the junction held 11 bases outside the gene matches. The CDR3 sequence is 15 residues long. The CDR3 protein is CASSFSTYRGGEQFF. The CDR3 nucleotides read TGTGCCAGCAGTTTCTCTACATACAGGGGTGGTGAGCAGTTCTTC.

V gene TRBV10-2 combines with J gene TRBJ2-2, with TRBD2 matching over 8 bases. Germline V gene sequence: CDR1 WSHSY, CDR2 SAAADI. The CDR3 length is 14 residues. After removal of 6 bases from V and 7 bases from J, the junction contained 7 bases not matched to a gene. CDR3 bases: TGCGCCAGCAGCCGGGGGGGAGCGGACGGGGAGCTGTTTTTT. It codes for CASSRGGADGELFF.

The rearrangement joins TRBV11-3 to TRBJ2-3; D perhaps matches TRBD2 (6 bases). V was trimmed by 1 base and J by 5 bases, leaving 16 bases between them. Looked up from germline, CDR1 is SGHNT and CDR2 is YENEEA. The CDR3 sequence is 16 residues long. The CDR3 coding sequence is TGTGCCAGCAGCTTAGGGGGGGAGACTCTGGGAGATACGCAGTATTTT. This translates into CASSLGGETLGDTQYF. The whole variable domain, remainder taken from reference TRBV11-3 and TRBJ2-3, is EAGVVQSPRYKIIEKKQPVAFWCNPISGHNTLYWYLQNLGQGPELLIRYENEEAVDDSQLPKDRFSAERLKGVDSTLKIQPAELGDSAVYLCASSLGGETLGDTQYFGPGTRLTVL.

The chain uses TRBV9 and TRBJ2-7, with TRBD1 matching 8 bases. This CDR3 is 15 amino acids long. From germline, CDR1 is SGDLS and CDR2 YYNGEE. V was clipped by 3 bases and J by 8 bases; unmatched bases: 13. This CDR3 reads CASSGTGTGGYKQYF. The CDR3 DNA is TGTGCCAGCAGCGGAACCGGGACAGGTGGTTACAAGCAGTACTTC. Based on the CDR3 plus reference TRBV9 and TRBJ2-7, the full variable domain is DSGVTQTPKHLITATGQRVTLRCSPRSGDLSVYWYQQSLDQGLQFLIQYYNGEERAKGNILERFSAQQFPDLHSELNLSSLELGDSALYFCASSGTGTGGYKQYFGPGTRLTVT.

V is TRBV4-1 and J is TRBJ2-3; tentative D call: TRBD1 (5 bases). Between the trimmed V and J ends, which lost 3 bases and 0 bases, there was a span of 10 bases. Germline V lookup: CDR1 MGHRA, CDR2 YSYEKL. CDR3 length equals 15 residues. CDR3 bases: TGCGCCAGCAGCCACACCAGACAGAGCACAGATACGCAGTATTTT. Residues: CASSHTRQSTDTQYF.

The chain employs TRBV27 and TRBJ2-7; 10 positions agree with TRBD1. The CDR3 is 15 residues long. Looked up from germline, CDR1 is MNHEY and CDR2 is SMNVEV (reference sequence). The ends lost 6 bases at V and 7 bases at J; junction bases unmatched: 12. The CDR3 spells CASSLTGTGAQEQYF. The CDR3 bases are TGTGCCAGCAGCCTAACTGGGACAGGGGCACAAGAGCAGTACTTC.

The chain links TRBV7-3 to TRBJ2-7; D possibly corresponds to TRBD2 (6 bases). This CDR3 spans 13 amino acids. CDR1 and CDR2 (germline): SGHTA, FQGTGA. The ends were cut back, 5 bases at V and 5 bases at J, with 13 bases in the middle. CDR3 loop: CASSQAGGNEQYF. For the CDR3, the DNA is TGTGCCAGCAGCCAGGCCGGGGGAAACGAGCAGTACTTC.

V is TRBV5-1 and J is TRBJ2-1; D might be TRBD1 (6 bases). V lost 7 bases and J lost 7, with 15 bases in between. The CDR3 contains 13 residues. Germline CDR1 reads SGHRS; CDR2 reads YFSETQ. The CDR3 sequence: CASLSQGRNEQFF. CDR3 DNA: TGCGCCAGCCTGTCCCAGGGGCGGAATGAGCAGTTCTTC.